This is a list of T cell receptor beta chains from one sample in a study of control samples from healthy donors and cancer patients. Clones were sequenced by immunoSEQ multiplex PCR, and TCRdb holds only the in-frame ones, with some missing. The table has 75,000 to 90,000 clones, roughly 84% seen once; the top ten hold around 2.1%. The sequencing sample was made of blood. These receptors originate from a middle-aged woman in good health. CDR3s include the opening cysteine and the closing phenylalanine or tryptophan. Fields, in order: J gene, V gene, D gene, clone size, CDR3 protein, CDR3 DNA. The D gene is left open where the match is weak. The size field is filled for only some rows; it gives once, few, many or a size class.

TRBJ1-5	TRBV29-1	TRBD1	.	CSVLTGYSNQPQHF	TGCAGCGTTCTGACAGGGTATAGCAATCAGCCCCAGCATTTT
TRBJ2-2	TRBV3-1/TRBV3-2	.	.	CASSQHGQNTGELFF	TGTGCCAGCAGCCAACACGGACAGAACACCGGGGAGCTGTTTTTT
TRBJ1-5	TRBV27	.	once	CATRSGPRSNQPQHF	TGTGCCACCCGGTCGGGACCGAGGAGCAATCAGCCCCAGCATTTT
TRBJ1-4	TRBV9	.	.	CASSAAGFTNEKLFF	TGTGCCAGCAGCGCCGCGGGATTTACTAATGAAAAACTGTTTTTT
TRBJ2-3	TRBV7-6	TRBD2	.	CASSPFPSGGTDTQYF	TGTGCCAGCAGCCCCTTTCCTAGCGGGGGCACAGATACGCAGTATTTT
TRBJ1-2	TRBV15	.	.	CATSSRATGYTF	TGTGCCACCAGCAGTAGGGCGACGGGCTACACCTTC
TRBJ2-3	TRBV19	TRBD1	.	CASSIGQGATDTQYF	TGTGCCAGTAGTATAGGACAGGGGGCAACAGATACGCAGTATTTT
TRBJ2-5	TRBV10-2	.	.	CASSGQKETQYF	TGCGCCAGCAGTGGACAGAAAGAGACCCAGTACTTC
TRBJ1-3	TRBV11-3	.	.	CASSLRADAVNTIYF	TGTGCCAGCAGCCTGCGCGCGGACGCAGTGAACACCATATATTTT
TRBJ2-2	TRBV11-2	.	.	CASSLDPQTGELFF	TGTGCCAGCAGCTTAGATCCCCAGACCGGGGAGCTGTTTTTT
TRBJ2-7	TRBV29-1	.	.	CSVVGSSYEQYF	TGCAGCGTTGTAGGCAGCTCCTACGAGCAGTACTTC
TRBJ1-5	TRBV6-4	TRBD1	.	CASSEQGSNQPQHF	TGTGCCAGCAGTGAACAGGGGAGCAATCAGCCCCAGCATTTT
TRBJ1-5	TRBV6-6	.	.	CASSNIIGGHNQPQHF	TGTGCCAGCAGTAACATCATTGGCGGGCACAATCAGCCCCAGCATTTT
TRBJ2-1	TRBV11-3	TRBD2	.	CASSSQRGVSSYNEQFF	TGTGCCAGCAGCTCTCAGCGGGGGGTTAGCTCCTACAATGAGCAGTTCTTC
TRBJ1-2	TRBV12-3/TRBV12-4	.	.	CASNPQGHYGYTF	TGTGCCAGCAACCCTCAGGGCCACTATGGCTACACCTTC
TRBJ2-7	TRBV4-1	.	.	CASSQKTGERGPWGYEQYF	TGCGCCAGCAGCCAGAAGACGGGGGAACGGGGACCCTGGGGGTACGAGCAGTACTTC
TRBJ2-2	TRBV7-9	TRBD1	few	CASSFSGQGAGELFF	TGTGCCAGCAGCTTTAGCGGACAGGGGGCCGGGGAGCTGTTTTTT
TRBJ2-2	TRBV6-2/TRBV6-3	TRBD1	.	CASSYSSGQGWHTGELFF	TGTGCCAGCAGTTACTCGAGTGGACAGGGGTGGCACACCGGGGAGCTGTTTTTT
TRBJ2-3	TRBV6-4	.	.	CASSRGAGASTDTQYF	TGTGCCAGCAGCCGTGGGGCGGGGGCCAGCACAGATACGCAGTATTTT
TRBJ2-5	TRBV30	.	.	CAWSQETQYF	TGTGCCTGGAGTCAAGAGACCCAGTACTTC
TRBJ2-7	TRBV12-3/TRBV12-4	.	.	CASSYRYEQYF	TGTGCCAGCAGTTACCGCTACGAGCAGTACTTC
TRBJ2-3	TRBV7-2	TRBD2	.	CASSWGTSGGSTDTQYF	TGTGCCAGCAGCTGGGGGACTAGCGGGGGGAGCACAGATACGCAGTATTTT
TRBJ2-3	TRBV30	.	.	CAWSVVSDTQYF	TGTGCCTGGAGTGTGGTATCCGATACGCAGTATTTT
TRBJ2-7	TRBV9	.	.	CASSVGFPDSSYEQYF	TGTGCCAGCAGCGTAGGTTTTCCGGACAGCTCCTACGAGCAGTACTTC
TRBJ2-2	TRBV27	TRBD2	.	CASTAGRAGELFF	TGTGCCAGCACCGCGGGGAGGGCCGGGGAGCTGTTTTTT
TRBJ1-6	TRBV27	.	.	CASSLSKGYNSPLHF	TGTGCCAGCAGTTTATCTAAGGGGTATAATTCACCCCTCCACTTT
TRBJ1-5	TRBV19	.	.	CASSIKSQGGNQPQHF	TGTGCCAGTAGTATAAAGTCCCAGGGTGGCAATCAGCCCCAGCATTTT
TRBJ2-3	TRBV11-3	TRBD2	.	CASSSPGLAEGTDTQYF	TGTGCCAGCAGCTCACCGGGACTAGCGGAGGGGACAGATACGCAGTATTTT
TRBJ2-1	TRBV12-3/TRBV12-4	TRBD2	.	CASRGTSGGPGFF	TGTGCCAGCCGAGGAACTAGCGGGGGACCCGGGTTCTTC
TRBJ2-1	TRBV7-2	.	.	CASSLDSYNEQFF	TGTGCCAGCAGCTTGGACTCTTACAATGAGCAGTTCTTC
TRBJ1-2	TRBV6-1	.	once	CASSEAFRGNNGYTF	TGTGCCAGCAGTGAAGCGTTTAGGGGGAACAATGGCTACACCTTC
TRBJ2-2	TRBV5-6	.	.	CASSFQGIAVYAGELFF	TGTGCCAGCAGCTTCCAGGGGATTGCGGTTTATGCGGGGGAGCTGTTTTTT
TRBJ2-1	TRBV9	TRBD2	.	CASNGGAYNEQFF	TGTGCCAGCAACGGGGGGGCCTACAATGAGCAGTTCTTC
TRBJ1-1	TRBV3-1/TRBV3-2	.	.	CASSQGSGGLKAFF	TGTGCCAGCAGCCAAGGAAGTGGGGGGCTTAAAGCTTTCTTT
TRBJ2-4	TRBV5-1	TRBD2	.	CASSLAGRGNIQYF	TGCGCCAGCAGCTTGGCCGGGAGGGGAAACATTCAGTACTTC
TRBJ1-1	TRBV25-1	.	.	CASSPQTGDTEAFF	TGTGCCAGCAGTCCGCAGACAGGTGACACTGAAGCTTTCTTT
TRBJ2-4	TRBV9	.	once	CASSVDGNIQYF	TGTGCCAGCAGCGTAGATGGAAACATTCAGTACTTC
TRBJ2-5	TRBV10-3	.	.	CAISESSQQETQYF	TGTGCCATCAGTGAGTCGAGCCAGCAAGAGACCCAGTACTTC
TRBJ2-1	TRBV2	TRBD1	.	CASQGTGGLNEQFF	TGTGCCAGCCAAGGGACAGGGGGTTTAAATGAGCAGTTCTTC
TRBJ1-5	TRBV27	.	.	CASSPHSGNQPQHF	TGTGCCAGCAGTCCTCACAGCGGCAATCAGCCCCAGCATTTT
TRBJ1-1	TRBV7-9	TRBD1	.	CASSVGQGARNTEAFF	TGTGCCAGCAGCGTAGGACAGGGGGCGCGAAACACTGAAGCTTTCTTT
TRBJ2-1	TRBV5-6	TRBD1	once	CASSFQTGFYNEQFF	TGTGCCAGCAGCTTCCAGACAGGGTTCTACAATGAGCAGTTCTTC
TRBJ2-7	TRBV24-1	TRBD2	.	CATSDHSSGGAVEQYF	TGTGCCACCAGTGACCACTCTAGCGGGGGGGCCGTCGAGCAGTACTTC
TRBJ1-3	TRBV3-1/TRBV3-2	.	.	CASSQADRGNTIYF	TGTGCCAGCAGCCAAGCGGACAGAGGAAACACCATATATTTT
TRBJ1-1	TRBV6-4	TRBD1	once	CASSDSRQGAMGRNTEAFF	TGTGCCAGCAGTGACTCCAGACAGGGGGCAATGGGAAGGAACACTGAAGCTTTCTTT
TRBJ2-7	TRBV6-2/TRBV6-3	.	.	CASSQPPEGSYEQYF	TGTGCCAGCAGTCAGCCTCCTGAAGGGTCCTACGAGCAGTACTTC
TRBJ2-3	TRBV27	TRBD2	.	CASSLRWTSGLRSSTDTQYF	TGTGCCAGCAGTTTAAGATGGACTAGCGGGTTAAGATCTAGCACAGATACGCAGTATTTT
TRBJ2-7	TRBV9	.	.	CASSQRGGGSYEQYF	TGTGCCAGCAGCCAAAGGGGAGGGGGCTCCTACGAGCAGTACTTC
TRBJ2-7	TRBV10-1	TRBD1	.	CATQAGTGMSEQYF	TGCGCCACCCAGGCCGGGACAGGGATGAGCGAGCAGTACTTC
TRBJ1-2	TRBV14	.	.	CASSPVRGLGDGYTF	TGTGCCAGCAGCCCCGTGAGGGGCCTGGGAGATGGCTACACCTTC
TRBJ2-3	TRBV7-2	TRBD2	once	CASSLELAGGVSTDTQYF	TGTGCCAGCAGCTTAGAACTAGCGGGGGGGGTTAGCACAGATACGCAGTATTTT
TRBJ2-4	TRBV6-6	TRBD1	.	CASRGTGGNIQYF	TGTGCCAGCAGGGGGACAGGCGGAAACATTCAGTACTTC
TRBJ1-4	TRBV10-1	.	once	CASPISAGLSEKLFF	TGCGCCAGCCCAATCTCGGCTGGGTTAAGTGAAAAACTGTTTTTT
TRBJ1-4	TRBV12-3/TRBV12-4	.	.	CASSFNEKLFF	TGTGCCAGCAGTTTTAATGAAAAACTGTTTTTT